Below are 12 T cell receptor beta chains sequenced from a single sample in a study of cytomegalovirus exposure and HLA in healthy donors (TCRdb year 2017). Libraries were prepared through the immunoSEQ multiplex PCR assay. A mixture of 60 forward primers for TCR Vbeta segments and 13 reverse primers for TCR Jbeta segments was used in the multiplex PCR. TCRdb carries this immuneACCESS record with in-frame sequences only. Its versions omit some clonotypes, under half of them owing to an unresolved V gene in the studies checked, with the rest unexplained. In this sample the table shows about 120,000 clones, about three quarters of which occur a single time. 30% of the sample is taken by the ten largest. Sample: PBMCs. These receptors all stem from a man in his 60s in good health and CMV-seropositive.

The chain joins TRBV5-1 to TRBJ1-1, with a tentative D call TRBD1 (5 bases). The CDR3 runs 15 residues. Germline assignment: CDR1 SGHRS and CDR2 YFSETQ. V was shortened by 4 bases and J by 1 base, with 14 bases between the two germline ends. For the CDR3, the DNA is TGCGCCAGCAGCGTGCGGGGCGACGCGAACACTGAAGCTTTCTTT. Translation: CASSVRGDANTEAFF.

In this sample, this clone turned up once. The chain uses TRBV4-2 and TRBJ2-5; 10 bases agree with TRBD2. The DNA end favors TRBJ2-7, so the J call may be wrong. CDR1 LGHNA and CDR2 YNFKEQ come from the germline V gene. The CDR3 totals 15 residues. The CDR3 reads CASSQRTSGNYEQYF. DNA for the CDR3: TGTGCCAGCAGCCAAAGGACTAGCGGAAATTACGAGCAGTACTTC.

V is TRBV7-9 and J is TRBJ2-5; 8 nucleotides match TRBD1. The better agreement between TRBJ2-7 and the DNA end casts doubt on the J call. The length of the CDR3 is 15 residues. CDR1 and CDR2 (germline): SEHNR, FQNEAQ (reference sequence). In nucleotides, the CDR3 is TGTGCCAGCAGCTCGACAGGGGCCACTTCCTACGAGCAGTACTTC. Translated, it gives CASSSTGATSYEQYF.

This clone has just a few counts. This chain joins TRBV6-6 and TRBJ2-1, with TRBD2 identical over 14 bases. The V gene end was trimmed by 6 bases and the J gene end by 5 bases; junction bases not matched to a gene: 3. The germline CDR1 and CDR2 sequences are MNHNY and SVGAGI (reference sequence). There are 15 residues in the CDR3. CDR3 DNA: TGTGCCAGCAGCCGGGGACTAGCGGGAGACAATGAGCAGTTCTTC. Its translation is CASSRGLAGDNEQFF.

The chain links TRBV2 to TRBJ1-2, with D possibly matching TRBD1 (6 bases). Per the germline V gene, CDR1 is SNHLY and CDR2 is FYNNEI. The CDR3 length is 14 residues. The ends were cut back, 2 bases at V and 3 bases at J, with 10 bases in the middle. The DNA of the CDR3 is TGTGCCAGCAGTGAAATGGGGGCGGACTATGGCTACACCTTC. This sequence encodes CASSEMGADYGYTF.

This sequence joins TRBV6-1 and TRBJ2-1, with 11 bases that match TRBD2. This CDR3 contains 15 residues. Germline assignment: CDR1 MNHNS and CDR2 SASEGT. The V segment lost 2 bases and the J segment 9 bases; nucleotides outside the gene matches: 6. The CDR3 protein is CASSEWELAGVEQFF. In nucleotides, the CDR3 is TGTGCCAGCAGTGAATGGGAACTAGCGGGGGTTGAGCAGTTCTTC.

In its sample, this clone was seen once. This chain connects TRBV7-6 to TRBJ2-1; 9 positions agree with TRBD2. This CDR3 comprises 15 residues. J lost 3 bases, V lost 5 bases, and 5 bases had no gene match. CDR1 and CDR2 from the germline V gene are SGHVS and FNYEAQ. CDR3: CASSDKAGGYNEQFF. CDR3 nucleotide sequence: TGTGCCAGCAGCGACAAAGCGGGAGGCTACAATGAGCAGTTCTTC.

The V and J genes are TRBV14 and TRBJ1-2; the D gene is possibly TRBD1 (5 bases). Germline V lookup: CDR1 SGHDN, CDR2 FVKESK. The length of the CDR3 is 15 residues. Trimming pared 3 bases from V and 2 bases from J, leaving 13 bases between. As DNA, the CDR3 is TGTGCCAGCAGCCATCAAGACAGACCAAACTATGGCTACACCTTC. This encodes CASSHQDRPNYGYTF.

The chain employs TRBV5-1 and TRBJ1-3, with 7 positions matching TRBD1. Per the germline V gene, CDR1 is SGHRS and CDR2 is YFSETQ. V was pared by 0 bases and J by 0 bases, with 6 bases of the junction left unmatched. The CDR3 contains 17 residues. CDR3 nucleotide sequence: TGCGCCAGCAGCTTGGGTTTGACAGGGAACTCTGGAAACACCATATATTTT. Protein sequence: CASSLGLTGNSGNTIYF.

The J gene is TRBJ1-1, the V gene TRBV6-1, with D unclear. Germline loops: CDR1 MNHNS, CDR2 SASEGT. Between the trimmed V and J ends, which lost 1 base and 4 bases, there was a span of 13 bases. This CDR3 contains 15 residues. CDR3 sequence: CASSEVAGSRTEAFF. Here the CDR3 DNA reads TGTGCCAGCAGTGAAGTTGCGGGCTCTCGCACTGAAGCTTTCTTT.

The chain employs TRBV5-4 and TRBJ1-6, with 9 bases matching TRBD1. The CDR3 is 17 residues long. In germline, CDR1 is SGHNT, CDR2 YYREEE (reference sequence). V dropped 0 bases and J dropped 7; count of bases not matched to a gene: 8. The CDR3 sequence: CASSLGQPGQGNSPLHF. The CDR3 DNA reads TGTGCCAGCAGCTTGGGCCAACCGGGACAGGGAAATTCACCCCTCCACTTT. The full variable domain, completed using reference TRBV5-4 and TRBJ1-6, is ETGVTQSPTHLIKTRGQQVTLRCSSQSGHNTVSWYQQALGQGPQFIFQYYREEENGRGNFPPRFSGLQFPNYSSELNVNALELDDSALYLCASSLGQPGQGNSPLHFGNGTRLTVT.

The CDR3 DNA reads as TGTGCCAGCAGCTTAATAATGGGGGGGGCCTACAATGAGCAGTTCTTC. Its protein product is CASSLIMGGAYNEQFF. The V gene is TRBV11-2, the J gene TRBJ2-1, with 7 bases matching TRBD2. J gave up 2 bases and V 2 bases, and 6 bases lay outside the gene matches. The CDR3 length is 16 residues. Germline values: CDR1 SGHAT, CDR2 FQNNGV. The whole variable domain, remainder taken from reference TRBV11-2 and TRBJ2-1, is EAGVAQSPRYKIIEKRQSVAFWCNPISGHATLYWYQQILGQGPKLLIQFQNNGVVDDSQLPKDRFSAERLKGVDSTLKIQPAKLEDSAVYLCASSLIMGGAYNEQFFGPGTRLTVL.